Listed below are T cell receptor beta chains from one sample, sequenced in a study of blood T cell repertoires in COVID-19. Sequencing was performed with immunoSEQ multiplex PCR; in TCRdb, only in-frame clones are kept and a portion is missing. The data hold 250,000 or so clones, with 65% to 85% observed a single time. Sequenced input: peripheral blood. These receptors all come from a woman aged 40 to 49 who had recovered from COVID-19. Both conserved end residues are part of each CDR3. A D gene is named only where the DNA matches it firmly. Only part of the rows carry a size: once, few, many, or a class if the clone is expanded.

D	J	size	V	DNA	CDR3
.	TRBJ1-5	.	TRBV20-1	TGCAGTGCTAGTGCTTTCGCGGGACGGGGCAATCAGCCCCAGCATTTT	CSASAFAGRGNQPQHF
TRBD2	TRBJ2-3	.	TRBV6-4	TGTGCCAGCAGTGACGCCCCGACTAGCGGGGCAGATACGCAGTATTTT	CASSDAPTSGADTQYF
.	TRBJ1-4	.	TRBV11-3	TGTGCCAGCAGCTGGTCTGCTATGACTAATGAAAAACTGTTTTTT	CASSWSAMTNEKLFF
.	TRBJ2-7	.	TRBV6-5	TGTGCCAGCAGAAGCAGGACAGTCCTTCCCTACGAGCAGTACTTC	CASRSRTVLPYEQYF
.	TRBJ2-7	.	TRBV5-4	TGTGCCAGCAGCCCTTCGAGAGGAAACTCCTACGAGCAGTACTTC	CASSPSRGNSYEQYF
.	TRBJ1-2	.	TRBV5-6	TGTGCCAGCAGCCGGACAGTACATAACTATGGCTACACCTTC	CASSRTVHNYGYTF
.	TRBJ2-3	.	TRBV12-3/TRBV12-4	TGTGCCAGCAACCCTAACAGGGCCGATACGCAGTATTTT	CASNPNRADTQYF
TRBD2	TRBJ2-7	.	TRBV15	TGTGCCACCAGAGGAAGCGGGGGGACCCCCTACGAGCAGTACTTC	CATRGSGGTPYEQYF
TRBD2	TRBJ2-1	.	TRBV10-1	TGCGCCAGCAGTGAAGCCTCTAGCGGGGGTGGTGAGCAGTTCTTC	CASSEASSGGGEQFF
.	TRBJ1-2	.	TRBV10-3	TGTGCCATCGAAGGTGGAGGAGCCTATGGCTACACCTTC	CAIEGGGAYGYTF
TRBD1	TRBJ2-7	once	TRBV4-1	TGCGCCAGCCTTCCTCGACAGGGCGCCCCCGAGCAGTACTTC	CASLPRQGAPEQYF
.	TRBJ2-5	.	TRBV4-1	TGCGCCAGCAGCACTTTACACGGGATAGAGACCCAGTACTTC	CASSTLHGIETQYF
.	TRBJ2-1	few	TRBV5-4	TGTGCCAGCAGCTTGGAGAGGGCTTCCTACAATGAGCAGTTCTTC	CASSLERASYNEQFF